One and the same sample provided the 13 T cell receptor beta chains below, sequenced in a study of blood T cell repertoires in COVID-19 (TCRdb year 2020). The method behind the library was the immunoSEQ multiplex PCR assay. As stored in TCRdb, this immuneACCESS dataset retains in-frame rearrangements with V and J assigned. A fraction of the clones does not appear; measured against another copy, unresolved V genes explain less than half of the discrepancy, and the remainder lacks a known reason. The sample table shows approximately 470,000 clones, and 87% are seen once. Of the sample, about 0.65% falls within the top ten clones. What was sequenced was PBMCs or T cells enriched from blood (not recorded which). The receptors come from a woman aged 18-35 years who had recovered from COVID-19.

This sequence joins TRBV24-1 and TRBJ2-5; 7 nucleotides line up with TRBD1. The CDR3 length is 17 residues. Germline values: CDR1 KGHDR, CDR2 SFDVKD. Trimming at V came to 5 bases and at J to 3 bases, leaving 14 bases not matched to a gene. This CDR3 reads CATSAPGLGQTKETQYF. The CDR3 DNA follows: TGTGCCACCAGTGCCCCCGGCCTGGGACAGACCAAAGAGACCCAGTACTTC.

DNA of the CDR3: TGTGCTAGTGGTTTGGGGGCTAGCCCTGATACCTACGAGCAGTACTTC. It is translated as CASGLGASPDTYEQYF. V and J are TRBV12-5 and TRBJ2-7, with a tentative D call TRBD2 (5 bases). Germline-derived CDR1 and CDR2 are LGHNT and FRNRAP. This CDR3 is 16 amino acids long. V lost 1 base, J lost 2 bases, and 15 bases lay in between. Using reference TRBV12-5 and TRBJ2-7 for the parts outside the CDR3, the full variable domain is DARVTQTPRHKVTEMGQEVTMRCQPILGHNTVFWYRQTMMQGLELLAYFRNRAPLDDSGMPKDRFSAEMPDATLATLKIQPSEPRDSAVYFCASGLGASPDTYEQYFGPGTRLTVT.

The gene calls are TRBV10-3 and TRBJ1-2, with 8 bases identical to TRBD1. This CDR3 has 17 residues. The trim removed 0 bases at V and 6 bases at J, leaving 12 bases unmatched. The V gene's germline CDR1 is ENHRY and CDR2 SYGVKD. The CDR3 nucleotides read TGTGCCATCAGTGAGTCAATCCAAAACAGGGGGGTAGATGGCTACACCTTC. Translating it yields CAISESIQNRGVDGYTF.

The V and J genes are TRBV10-2 and TRBJ2-1; the D gene is possibly TRBD1 (5 bases). This CDR3 is built from 15 residues. Trimming cost V 3 bases and J 0 bases, with 9 bases left between them. The germline V gene has CDR1 WSHSY and CDR2 SAAADI. CDR3 protein: CASSEGAFSYNEQFF. CDR3 sequence (DNA): TGCGCCAGCAGTGAAGGGGCCTTCTCCTACAATGAGCAGTTCTTC.

This chain connects TRBV12-5 to TRBJ1-1; D not certain. V gave up 2 bases and J gave up 4 bases, with 17 bases separating them. Germline V gene data show CDR1 as LGHNT and CDR2 as FRNRAP. This CDR3 is built from 16 residues. CDR3 protein: CASGLFSLRVCTEAFF. Written as DNA, the CDR3 is TGTGCTAGTGGTTTGTTCTCCCTACGGGTTTGCACTGAAGCTTTCTTT.

The V gene is TRBV5-1, the J gene TRBJ2-2, with D possibly matching TRBD2 (5 bases). CDR1 and CDR2 from the germline V gene are SGHRS and YFSETQ. Between the trimmed V and J ends, which lost 5 bases and 4 bases, there was a span of 9 bases. CDR3 size: 13 residues. CDR3 region: CASRDLLTGELFF. CDR3 coding DNA: TGCGCCAGCAGGGACTTGCTCACCGGGGAGCTGTTTTTT.

The sample holds one count of this clone. The V and J genes are TRBV30 and TRBJ1-4; D gene unclear. V was trimmed by 6 bases and J by 8 bases, leaving 13 bases between them. The germline CDR1 and CDR2 sequences are GTSNPN and SVGIG (reference sequence). This CDR3 region has 12 residues. The CDR3 DNA reads as TGTGCCTGTCTATTGGGAGGGGAAAAACTGTTTTTT. Its protein product is CACLLGGEKLFF.

The chain carries TRBV5-1 and TRBJ2-7, with a possible D match to TRBD1 (6 bases). Germline V CDR1 and CDR2: SGHRS, YFSETQ. The CDR3 is made up of 15 amino acids. The V and J ends lost 0 bases and 3 bases respectively, with 13 bases between them. The CDR3 sequence: CASSLATAGDYEQYF. The DNA for the CDR3 is TGCGCCAGCAGCTTGGCCACGGCAGGGGACTACGAGCAGTACTTC. Filled out from reference TRBV5-1 and TRBJ2-7, the complete variable domain reads KAGVTQTPRYLIKTRGQQVTLSCSPISGHRSVSWYQQTPGQGLQFLFEYFSETQRNKGNFPGRFSGRQFSNSRSEMNVSTLELGDSALYLCASSLATAGDYEQYFGPGTRLTVT.

The CDR3 loop is CAWNGAFF. In DNA, the CDR3 is TGTGCCTGGAATGGCGCTTTCTTT. The chain combines TRBV30 with TRBJ1-1; D call uncertain. Germline V gene data show CDR1 as GTSNPN and CDR2 as SVGIG (reference sequence). The CDR3 runs 8 residues. V lost 4 bases, J lost 11 bases, and 5 bases lay in between.

This chain links TRBV4-1 with TRBJ2-7; D unclear. In germline, CDR1 is MGHRA, CDR2 YSYEKL. Trimming removed 0 bases at V and 7 bases at J, with 13 bases between. The CDR3 sequence is 14 residues long. CDR3 nucleotides: TGCGCCAGCAGCCAAGATAAACAGTCTGGGGAGCAGTACTTC. Translated: CASSQDKQSGEQYF.

The chain recombines TRBV25-1 with TRBJ2-3; D possibly corresponds to TRBD1 (6 bases). Trimming removed 1 base from V and 1 base from J, with 12 bases in between. CDR1 MGHDK and CDR2 SYGVNS come from the germline V gene. CDR3 length equals 16 residues. CDR3 DNA: TGTGCCAGCAGTGAATCTGACAGGCCCGGCACAGATACGCAGTATTTT. This translates into CASSESDRPGTDTQYF.

The sample holds one count of this clone. This chain joins TRBV5-6 and TRBJ1-5; no clear D. Trimming pared 0 bases from V and 6 bases from J, leaving 13 bases between. The V gene's germline CDR1 is SGHDT and CDR2 YYEEEE. The CDR3 is 15 amino acids. CDR3 residues: CASSLGGGLGQPQHF. The CDR3 DNA reads TGTGCCAGCAGCTTGGGTGGAGGGCTGGGTCAGCCCCAGCATTTT.

V and J are TRBV4-1 and TRBJ2-5; D perhaps matches TRBD2 (5 bases). V lost 0 bases and J 4 bases, leaving 12 bases between the germline ends. The germline CDR1 and CDR2 sequences are MGHRA and YSYEKL. The CDR3 runs to 15 residues. The CDR3 loop is CASSQDQRAGETQYF. CDR3 coding DNA: TGCGCCAGCAGCCAAGATCAGAGGGCGGGAGAGACCCAGTACTTC.